This T cell receptor beta chain was sequenced for a study of CD8+ T cells in alopecia areata (dated by TCRdb to 2016 to 2019). At the level of the whole study: Treated patients were enrolled in an open-label pilot trial of oral tofacitinib, 5 to 10 mg twice daily, for moderate-to-severe alopecia areata. Tofacitinib was administered for 6 to 18 months, and 6 months of follow-up off drug were then conducted to assess delayed response and recurrence. Disease severity in treated patients was measured with the SALT score, which quantifies the percentage of affected scalp surface area. In both human patients and the C3H/HeJ mouse model, the study applied high-throughput TCRbeta sequencing to look at T cell clonal expansion in alopecia areata. Scalp tissue and sorted CD4+ and CD8+ peripheral blood T cells from patchy and totalis/universalis alopecia areata patients and from healthy controls were covered by human TCRbeta sequencing. Tofacitinib-treated patients had biopsies at baseline and at 4 and 24 weeks of treatment, with a later scalp biopsy in several patients. Scalp clonality was compared among normal scalp (n=4), patchy alopecia areata scalp (n=8), and alopecia totalis/universalis scalp (n=8). The RNA source kit depended on sample type: the PAXgene miRNA kit for fixed scalp, the miRNeasy kit for PBMCs, and the RNeasy kit for mouse skin. TCRbeta CDR3 regions were amplified by immunoSEQ multiplex PCR with 35 Vbeta forward and 13 Jbeta reverse primers. Results the study describes overall, beyond this receptor: Unlike mouse skin, which is dominated by gammadelta T cells, normal human skin has resident alphabeta T cells that are also sequenced, and this complicates analysis of the scalp TCR repertoire. Scalp clonality and the number of expanded CD8+ clones among the top 100 scalp clones were significantly decreased by tofacitinib. Compared with mice, TCR sequences shared between patients were less clear, possibly partly because of HLA diversity across the patient population. Many expanded lesional clones persisted in scalp and blood during tofacitinib treatment, which may partly explain relapse after stopping treatment. Because the treated cohort was small and included a single nonresponder, larger studies are needed to assess links between baseline CD8+ expansion and response. Compared with normal scalp, lesional scalp had higher clonality and more expanded CD8+ clones, particularly in alopecia totalis/universalis, a pattern that suggests antigenic drive.

The treatment or condition label, read with the paper, signifies: oral pan-JAK inhibitor, 5-10 mg twice daily. From alopecia areata patients, peripheral blood was collected along with lesional scalp punch biopsies. PBMCs were isolated by density centrifugation and stained for CD3, CD4 and CD8, after which CD4+ and CD8+ T cells were sorted on a FACSAria. Taken from cysteine to phenylalanine, the CDR3 has 14 residues. Solely the CDR3 DNA is kept, with 42 bases framed from the first base. The V and J ends are trimmed by 7 bases and 2 bases, leaving 12 bases between them. CDR1 and CDR2, per the germline V gene, are MDHEN and SYDVKM. As for this clone: Its cognate antigen has yet to be identified. No per-base quality is available; no much larger clone lies one base away.

Receptor amplification or capture employed the immunoSEQ multiplex PCR assay. RNA was extracted from all samples and reverse transcribed into cDNA, which served as template for TCR sequencing. SuperScript III was used to make first-strand cDNA, primed with a 2:1 mix of oligo-dT and random hexamers. A synthetic immune receptor repertoire was used to assess amplification bias, and residual bias was removed computationally. For the original study's pipeline: Raw reads were preprocessed for error removal, and CDR3 was defined according to IMGT conventions as running from the conserved cysteine to phenylalanine. Clonality was computed as 1 minus the Shannon entropy, with the entropy normalized by log2 of the number of productive unique TCRs. Whether scalp clones were CD4 or CD8 was inferred by matching scalp TCRbeta sequences against CD4 and CD8 repertoires sorted from blood. As stored in TCRdb, this immuneACCESS dataset retains in-frame rearrangements with V and J assigned. A fraction of the clones does not appear; measured against another copy, unresolved V genes explain less than half of the discrepancy, and the remainder lacks a known reason. Clonal size and the V and J genes are those of that table, whereas D and trimming came from the DNA. This sample comprises more than 200,000 clones, less than 45% of them detected only once. The biggest ten clones account for 2% to 3% of the sample.

This chain is built from TRBV28 and TRBJ1-5; a tentative D call is TRBD1 (5 bases match). This sequence originates from a human donor with alopecia areata. The sample in question was CD4+ T cells sorted from blood, obtained around week 37, from a patient treated with tofacitinib. The CDR3 region reads CASTGRRGNQPQHF. The base sequence is TGTGCCAGCACTGGGCGCAGGGGCAATCAGCCCCAGCATTTT. Reference TRBV28 and TRBJ1-5 proteins supply the regions before and after the CDR3; the full variable domain is: DVKVTQSSRYLVKRTGEKVFLECVQDMDHENMFWYRQDPGLGLRLIYFSYDVKMKEKGDIPEGYSVSREKKERFSLILESASTNQTSMYLCASTGRRGNQPQHFGDGTRLSIL.